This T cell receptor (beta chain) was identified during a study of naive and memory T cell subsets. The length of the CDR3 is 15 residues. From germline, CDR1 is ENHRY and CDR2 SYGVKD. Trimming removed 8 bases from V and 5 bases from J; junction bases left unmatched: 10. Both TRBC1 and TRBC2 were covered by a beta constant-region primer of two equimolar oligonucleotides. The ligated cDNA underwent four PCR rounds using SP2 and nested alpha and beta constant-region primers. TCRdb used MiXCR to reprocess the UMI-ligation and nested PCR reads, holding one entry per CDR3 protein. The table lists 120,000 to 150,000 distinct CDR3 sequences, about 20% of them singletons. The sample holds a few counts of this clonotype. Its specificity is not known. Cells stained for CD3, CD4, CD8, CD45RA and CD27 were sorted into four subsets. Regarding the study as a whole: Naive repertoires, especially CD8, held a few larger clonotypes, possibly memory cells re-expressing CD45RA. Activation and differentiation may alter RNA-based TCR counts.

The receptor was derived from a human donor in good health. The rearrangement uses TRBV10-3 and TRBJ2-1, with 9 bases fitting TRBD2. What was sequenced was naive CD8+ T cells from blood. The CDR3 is CAISFTTSGNNEQFF. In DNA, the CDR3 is TGTGCCATCTCCTTTACGACTAGCGGAAACAATGAGCAGTTCTTC.